Each of the 9 T cell receptor beta chains below was sequenced from the same sample in a study of cytomegalovirus exposure and HLA in healthy donors. PCR employed 60 Vbeta and 13 Jbeta primers. Assay used: immunoSEQ multiplex PCR; TCRdb lists only in-frame clones, some missing. The profile shows about 230,000 clones, around four fifths of them singletons. Sequencing used PBMCs. The receptors here all came from a woman aged 55-69 years in good health and CMV-seropositive.

The chain combines TRBV4-2 with TRBJ1-2; D is undetermined. Germline V gives CDR1 LGHNA, CDR2 YNFKEQ. V dropped 1 base and J dropped 4 bases, with 10 bases sitting between them. The CDR3 sequence is 14 residues long. CDR3 nucleotides: TGTGCCAGCAGCCAAGCAAAGGGAGCCTATGGCTACACCTTC. Residues: CASSQAKGAYGYTF.

The chain employs TRBV28 and TRBJ1-2; 7 nucleotides match TRBD1. The germline gives CDR1 MDHEN, CDR2 SYDVKM. The CDR3 has 13 amino acids. Losses at the gene ends were 11 bases for V and 3 bases for J; bases not matched to a gene: 9. The CDR3 protein is CACRRQGDYGYTF. The CDR3 nucleotides are TGTGCCTGCCGCCGGCAGGGGGACTATGGCTACACCTTC.

The CDR3 nucleotides read TGTGCCTGGAGCCCCGGGGTAATACTGAACACTGAAGCTTTCTTT. Protein product: CAWSPGVILNTEAFF. J is TRBJ1-1 and V is TRBV30; no firm D call. The CDR3 is 15 residues long. Trimming stripped 3 bases from V and 0 bases from J, with 14 bases between. Germline-derived CDR1 and CDR2 are GTSNPN and SVGIG (reference sequence).

This chain uses TRBV11-2 with TRBJ2-1, with D perhaps TRBD2 (6 bases). V was shortened by 5 bases and J by 9 bases, with 8 bases between the two germline ends. Germline CDR1 reads SGHAT; CDR2 reads FQNNGV. CDR3 length: 11 amino acids. CDR3 loop: CASSLASEQFF. CDR3 in DNA: TGTGCCAGCAGCCTAGCGAGTGAGCAGTTCTTC.

This chain joins TRBV4-2 and TRBJ2-1; the D gene is possibly TRBD1 (6 bases). V lost 1 base, J lost 6 bases, and 13 bases lay in between. Germline V CDR1 and CDR2: LGHNA, YNFKEQ. The CDR3 is made up of 15 amino acids. CDR3 sequence (DNA): TGTGCCAGCAGCCAAGGCCGACAGGCAAGCAATGAGCAGTTCTTC. Its translation: CASSQGRQASNEQFF.

For this clone: The same CDR3 is also encoded by other DNA sequences in this sample. This chain connects TRBV6-1 to TRBJ1-3; 9 nucleotides line up with TRBD1. V lost 6 bases, J lost 7 bases, and 1 base stayed unmatched. Per the germline V gene, CDR1 is MNHNS and CDR2 is SASEGT. The CDR3 loop spans 12 amino acids. The CDR3 DNA reads as TGTGCCAGCAGAGGACAGGGGAACACCATATATTTT. This sequence encodes CASRGQGNTIYF.

The chain carries TRBV20-1 and TRBJ1-2; 7 nucleotides match TRBD1. Looked up from germline, CDR1 is DFQATT and CDR2 is SNEGSKA (reference sequence). The CDR3 runs 11 residues. The junction had 2 bases not matched to a gene; V was cut back by 5 bases and J by 5 bases. DNA of the CDR3: TGCAGTGCTCGGGACAGATATGGCTACACCTTC. Translated: CSARDRYGYTF.

This clone was recorded a few times. V and J are TRBV25-1 and TRBJ2-1, with 8 nucleotides matching TRBD2. CDR1 is MGHDK, CDR2 SYGVNS, per germline. The V and J ends lost 4 bases and 9 bases, in that order; junction bases with no gene match: 11. The CDR3 runs to 15 residues. CDR3 sequence reads: CASSVLGGAPGEQFF. The CDR3 region has the DNA TGTGCCAGCAGTGTACTCGGGGGGGCACCGGGTGAGCAGTTCTTC. The full variable domain, its missing parts supplied by reference TRBV25-1 and TRBJ2-1, is EADIYQTPRYLVIGTGKKITLECSQTMGHDKMYWYQQDPGMELHLIHYSYGVNSTEKGDLSSESTVSRIRTEHFPLTLESARPSHTSQYLCASSVLGGAPGEQFFGPGTRLTVL.

This chain uses TRBV28 with TRBJ1-1; D possibly corresponds to TRBD1 (6 bases). The germline V gene encodes CDR1 MDHEN and CDR2 SYDVKM. The CDR3 contains 16 residues. V was clipped by 5 bases and J by 4 bases, with 20 bases between them. CDR3 coding DNA: TGTGCCAGCAGTAGCGGCGGGGAGGGGGGGGGCACTGAAGCTTTCTTT. The encoded protein is CASSSGGEGGGTEAFF.